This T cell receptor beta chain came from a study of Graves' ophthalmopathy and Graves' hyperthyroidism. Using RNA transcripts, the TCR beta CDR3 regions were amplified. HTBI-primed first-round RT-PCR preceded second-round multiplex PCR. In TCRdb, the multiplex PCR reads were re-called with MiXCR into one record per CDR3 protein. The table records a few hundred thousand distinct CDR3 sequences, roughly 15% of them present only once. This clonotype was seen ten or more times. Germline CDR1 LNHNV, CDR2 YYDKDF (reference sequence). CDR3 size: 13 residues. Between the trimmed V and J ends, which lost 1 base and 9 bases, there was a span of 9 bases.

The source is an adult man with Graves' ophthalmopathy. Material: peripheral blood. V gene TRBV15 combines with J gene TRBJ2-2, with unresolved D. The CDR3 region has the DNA TGTGCCACCAGCAGAGGAGGCGTCCGGGAGCTGTTTTTT. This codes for CATSRGGVRELFF. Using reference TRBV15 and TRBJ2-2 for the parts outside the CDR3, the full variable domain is DAMVIQNPRYQVTQFGKPVTLSCSQTLNHNVMYWYQQKSSQAPKLLFHYYDKDFNNEADTPDNFQSRRPNTSFCFLDIRSPGLGDTAMYLCATSRGGVRELFFGEGSRLTVL.